This T cell receptor beta chain originates from a study of control samples from healthy donors and cancer patients. The CDR3 length is 16 residues. V was trimmed by 6 bases and J by 1 base, leaving 18 bases between them. In germline, CDR1 is MNHEY, CDR2 SVGEGT. Only in-frame clones appear in the TCRdb table, and some are missing; sequencing was by immunoSEQ multiplex PCR. The sample carries some 76,000 clones, around nine tenths recorded once. The chain uses TRBV6-2 or TRBV6-3 and TRBJ1-1; no clear D gene. Sequencing input: PBMCs. The receptor comes from a woman between 50 and 59 years old with colorectal cancer. For the CDR3, the DNA is TGTGCCAGCAGCCCTTCCGGACCCCTTGAGAACACTGAAGCTTTCTTT. Its translation: CASSPSGPLENTEAFF.